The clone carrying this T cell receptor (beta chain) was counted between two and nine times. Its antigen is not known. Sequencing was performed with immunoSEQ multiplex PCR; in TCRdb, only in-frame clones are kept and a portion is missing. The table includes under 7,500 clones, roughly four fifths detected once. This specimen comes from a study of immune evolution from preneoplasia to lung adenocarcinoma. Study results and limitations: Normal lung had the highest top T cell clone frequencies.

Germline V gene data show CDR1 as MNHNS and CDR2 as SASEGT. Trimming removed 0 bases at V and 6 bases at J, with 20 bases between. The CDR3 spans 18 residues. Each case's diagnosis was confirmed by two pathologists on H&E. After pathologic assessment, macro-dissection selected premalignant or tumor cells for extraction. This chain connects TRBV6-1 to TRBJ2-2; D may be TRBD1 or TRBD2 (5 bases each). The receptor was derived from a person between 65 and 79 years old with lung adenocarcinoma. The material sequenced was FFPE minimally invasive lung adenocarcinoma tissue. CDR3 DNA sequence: TGTGCCAGCAGTGAAGCTCGGTTCGGTACCGGGGCCCCCGGGGAGCTGTTTTTT. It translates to CASSEARFGTGAPGELFF.